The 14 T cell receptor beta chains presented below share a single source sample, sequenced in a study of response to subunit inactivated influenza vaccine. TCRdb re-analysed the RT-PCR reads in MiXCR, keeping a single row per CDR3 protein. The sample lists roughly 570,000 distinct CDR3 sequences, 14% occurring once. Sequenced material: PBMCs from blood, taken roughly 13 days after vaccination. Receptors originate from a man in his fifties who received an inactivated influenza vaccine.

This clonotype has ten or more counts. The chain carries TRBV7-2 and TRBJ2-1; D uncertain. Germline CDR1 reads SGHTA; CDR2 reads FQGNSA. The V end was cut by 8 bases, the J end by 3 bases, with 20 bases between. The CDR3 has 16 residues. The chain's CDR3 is CASFPTRLDLYNEQFF. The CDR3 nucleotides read TGTGCCAGCTTCCCAACCCGGCTGGACCTCTACAATGAGCAGTTCTTC.

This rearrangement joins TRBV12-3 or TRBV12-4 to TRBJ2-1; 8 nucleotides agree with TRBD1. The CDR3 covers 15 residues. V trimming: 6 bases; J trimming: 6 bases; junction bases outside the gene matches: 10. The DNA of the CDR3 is TGTGCCAGCAGCTTCCGGGACAGGAAACCCAATGAGCAGTTCTTC. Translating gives CASSFRDRKPNEQFF.

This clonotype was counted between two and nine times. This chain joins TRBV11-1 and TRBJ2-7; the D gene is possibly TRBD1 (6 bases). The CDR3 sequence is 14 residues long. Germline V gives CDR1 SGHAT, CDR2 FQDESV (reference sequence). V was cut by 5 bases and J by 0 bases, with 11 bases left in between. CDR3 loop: CASSVRTASYEQYF. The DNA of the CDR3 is TGTGCCAGCAGCGTCCGGACAGCCTCCTACGAGCAGTACTTC.

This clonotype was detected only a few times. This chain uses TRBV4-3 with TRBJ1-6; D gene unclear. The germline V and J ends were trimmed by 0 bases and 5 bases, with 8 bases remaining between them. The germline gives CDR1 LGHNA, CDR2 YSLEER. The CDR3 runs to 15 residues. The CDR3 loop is CASSQDRQDNSPLHF. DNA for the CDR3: TGCGCCAGCAGCCAAGATCGCCAGGATAATTCACCCCTCCACTTT.

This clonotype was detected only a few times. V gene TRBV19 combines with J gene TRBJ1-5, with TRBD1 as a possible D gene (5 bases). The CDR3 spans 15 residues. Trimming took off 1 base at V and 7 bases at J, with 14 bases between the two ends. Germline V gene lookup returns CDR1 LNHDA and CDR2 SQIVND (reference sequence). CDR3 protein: CASSIGRQSIQPQHF. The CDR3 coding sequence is TGTGCCAGTAGTATAGGACGACAGTCGATCCAGCCCCAGCATTTT.

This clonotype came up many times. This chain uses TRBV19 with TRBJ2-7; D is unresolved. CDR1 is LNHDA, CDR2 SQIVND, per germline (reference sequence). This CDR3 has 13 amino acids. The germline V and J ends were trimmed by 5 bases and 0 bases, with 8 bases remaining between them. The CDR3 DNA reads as TGTGCCAGTAGTGCAACGGTCTCCTACGAGCAGTACTTC. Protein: CASSATVSYEQYF.

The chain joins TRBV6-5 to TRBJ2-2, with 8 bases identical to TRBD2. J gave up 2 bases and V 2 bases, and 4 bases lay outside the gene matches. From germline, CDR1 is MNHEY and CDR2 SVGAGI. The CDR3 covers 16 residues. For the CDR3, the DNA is TGTGCCAGCAGTTACGCGGGACTAGATAACACCGGGGAGCTGTTTTTT. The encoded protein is CASSYAGLDNTGELFF.

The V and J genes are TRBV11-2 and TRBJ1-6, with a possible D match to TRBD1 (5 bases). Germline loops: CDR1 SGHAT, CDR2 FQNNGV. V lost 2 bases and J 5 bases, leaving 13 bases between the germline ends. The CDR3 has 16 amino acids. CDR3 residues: CASSLNAGANNSPLHF. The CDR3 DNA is TGTGCCAGCAGCTTAAACGCCGGGGCGAATAATTCACCCCTCCACTTT.

CDR3: CAWDNNRLGGEQYF. The CDR3 nucleotides read TGTGCCTGGGATAATAACAGGTTGGGGGGCGAGCAGTACTTC. The genes are TRBV30 and TRBJ2-7; tentatively, D is TRBD2 (6 bases). Trimming left V 5 bases short and J 6 bases short, with 20 bases between. Germline CDR1 GTSNPN, CDR2 SVGIG (reference sequence). The CDR3 consists of 14 residues.

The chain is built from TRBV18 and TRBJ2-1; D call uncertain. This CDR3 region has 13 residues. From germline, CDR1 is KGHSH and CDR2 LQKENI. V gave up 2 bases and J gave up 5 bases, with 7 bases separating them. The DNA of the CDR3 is TGTGCCAGCTCACCAATTAGGAACAATGAGCAGTTCTTC. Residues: CASSPIRNNEQFF. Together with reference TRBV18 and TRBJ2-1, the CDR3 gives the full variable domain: NAGVMQNPRHLVRRRGQEARLRCSPMKGHSHVYWYRQLPEEGLKFMVYLQKENIIDESGMPKERFSAEFPKEGPSILRIQQVVRGDSAAYFCASSPIRNNEQFFGPGTRLTVL.

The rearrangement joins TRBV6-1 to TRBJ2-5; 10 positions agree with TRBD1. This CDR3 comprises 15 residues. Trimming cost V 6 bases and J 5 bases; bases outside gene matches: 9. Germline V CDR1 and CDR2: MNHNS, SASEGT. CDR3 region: CASRRGQGPQETQYF. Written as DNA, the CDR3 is TGTGCCAGCAGGAGGGGACAGGGGCCCCAGGAGACCCAGTACTTC.

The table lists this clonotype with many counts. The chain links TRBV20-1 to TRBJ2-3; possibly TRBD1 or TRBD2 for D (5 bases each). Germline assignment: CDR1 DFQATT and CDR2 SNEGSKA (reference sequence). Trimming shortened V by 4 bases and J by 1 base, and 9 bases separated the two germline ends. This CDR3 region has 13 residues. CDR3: CSATGRRTDTQYF. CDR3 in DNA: TGCAGTGCTACGGGGCGACGCACAGATACGCAGTATTTT.

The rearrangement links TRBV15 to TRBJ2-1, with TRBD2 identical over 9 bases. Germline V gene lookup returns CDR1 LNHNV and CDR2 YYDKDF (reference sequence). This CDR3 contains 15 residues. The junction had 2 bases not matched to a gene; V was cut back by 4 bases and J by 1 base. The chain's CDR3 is CATSTAGGSYNEQFF. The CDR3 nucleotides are TGTGCCACCAGCACCGCGGGAGGGTCCTACAATGAGCAGTTCTTC.

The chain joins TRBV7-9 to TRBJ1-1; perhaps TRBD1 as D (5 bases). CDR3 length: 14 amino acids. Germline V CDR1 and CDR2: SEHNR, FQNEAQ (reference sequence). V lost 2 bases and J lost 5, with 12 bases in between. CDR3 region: CASSLISGPTEAFF. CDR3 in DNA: TGTGCCAGCAGCTTAATTTCGGGGCCAACTGAAGCTTTCTTT.